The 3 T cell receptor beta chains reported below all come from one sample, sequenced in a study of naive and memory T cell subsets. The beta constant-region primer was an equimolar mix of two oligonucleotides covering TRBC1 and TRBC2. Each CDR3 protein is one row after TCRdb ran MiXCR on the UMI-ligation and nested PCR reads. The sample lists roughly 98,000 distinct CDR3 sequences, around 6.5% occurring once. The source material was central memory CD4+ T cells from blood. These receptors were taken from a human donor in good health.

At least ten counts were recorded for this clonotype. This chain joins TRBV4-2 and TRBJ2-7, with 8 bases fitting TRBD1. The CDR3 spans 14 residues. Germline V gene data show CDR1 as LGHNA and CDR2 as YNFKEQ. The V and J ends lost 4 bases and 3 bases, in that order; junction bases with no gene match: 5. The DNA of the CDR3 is TGTGCCAGCAGCCGAGACAGGGGTTACTACGAGCAGTACTTC. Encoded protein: CASSRDRGYYEQYF.

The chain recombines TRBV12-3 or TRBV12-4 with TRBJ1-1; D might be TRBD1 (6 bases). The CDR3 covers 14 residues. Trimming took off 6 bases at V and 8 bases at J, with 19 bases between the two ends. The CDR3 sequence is CASSLGWDNAEAFF. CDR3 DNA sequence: TGTGCCAGCAGCCTAGGTTGGGACAACGCGGAAGCTTTCTTT.

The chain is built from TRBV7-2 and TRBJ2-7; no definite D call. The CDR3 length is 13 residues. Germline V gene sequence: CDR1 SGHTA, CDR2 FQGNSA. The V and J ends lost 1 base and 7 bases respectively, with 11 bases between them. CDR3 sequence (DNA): TGTGCCAGCAGCTTAGAGTTGTCATTTGAGCAGTACTTC. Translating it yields CASSLELSFEQYF.